A single sample gave rise to the 27 T cell receptor beta chains below, sequenced in a study of T cells in Graves' hyperthyroidism and ophthalmopathy. The TCR beta CDR3 regions underwent amplification using RNA transcripts as the source. When the TCR CDR3 underwent first-round RT-PCR, the HTBI primer set was used. TCRdb called the multiplex PCR reads again in MiXCR, with one record for every CDR3 protein. The sample yields 560,000 or so distinct CDR3 sequences, about half seen once. The sequenced sample consisted of peripheral blood or thyroid tissue (not recorded which). The receptors stem from a woman aged 18-30 years with Graves' hyperthyroidism.

V and J are TRBV19 and TRBJ2-7, with D perhaps TRBD2 (6 bases). Germline lookup yields CDR1 LNHDA and CDR2 SQIVND (reference sequence). Deletions cut 3 bases from V and 1 base from J, with 10 bases between. The CDR3 covers 14 residues. In nucleotides, the CDR3 is TGTGCCAGTAGTATCCTAGCGCCTTCCTACGAGCAGTACTTC. Translation: CASSILAPSYEQYF.

The V and J genes are TRBV20-1 and TRBJ1-2; D is undetermined. This CDR3 is built from 14 residues. CDR1 is DFQATT and CDR2 is SNEGSKA in the germline V gene (reference sequence). V lost 3 bases to trimming and J lost 4 bases, with 15 bases between them. The CDR3 coding sequence is TGCAGTGCTAGGTCGGAGATCCTGTGCTATGGCTACACCTTC. Protein product: CSARSEILCYGYTF.

Points on this clonotype: The conserved phenylalanine or tryptophan normally closing the CDR3 is absent here, so this likely arose from a read error. V gene TRBV20-1 combines with J gene TRBJ2-7; D perhaps matches TRBD2 (6 bases). Germline lookup yields CDR1 DFQATT and CDR2 SNEGSKA (reference sequence). This CDR3 has 12 residues. CDR3 sequence: CSSPGASYEQYL. The CDR3, as DNA: TGCAGCTCGCCGGGAGCGTCTTACGAGCAGTACCTC.

The CDR3 spells CASSGGPPGEYF. CDR3 sequence (DNA): TGTGCCAGCAGTGGAGGCCCCCCGGGGGAGTACTTC. This chain uses TRBV2 with TRBJ2-7, with D possibly TRBD2 on 6 matching bases. The length of the CDR3 is 12 residues. The germline V gene encodes CDR1 SNHLY and CDR2 FYNNEI. The germline V and J ends were trimmed by 4 bases and 11 bases, with 15 bases remaining between them.

This chain links TRBV19 with TRBJ1-1; no reliable D call. Germline CDR1 reads LNHDA; CDR2 reads SQIVND (reference sequence). V gave up 5 bases and J gave up 5 bases, with 21 bases separating them. The CDR3 consists of 16 residues. The CDR3 sequence: CASSPRQGFPGTEAFF. The CDR3 nucleotides are TGTGCCAGTAGTCCCCGACAAGGGTTCCCGGGGACTGAAGCTTTCTTT. Together with reference TRBV19 and TRBJ1-1, the CDR3 gives the full variable domain: DGGITQSPKYLFRKEGQNVTLSCEQNLNHDAMYWYRQDPGQGLRLIYYSQIVNDFQKGDIAEGYSVSREKKESFPLTVTSAQKNPTAFYLCASSPRQGFPGTEAFFGQGTRLTVV.

In its sample, this clonotype was seen many times. The chain links TRBV29-1 to TRBJ1-2, with 9 bases identical to TRBD1. The CDR3 is 12 amino acids. J gave up 4 bases and V 7 bases, and 4 bases lay outside the gene matches. The germline V gene has CDR1 SQVTM and CDR2 ANQGSEA. The CDR3: CSGQTGGYGYTF. CDR3 DNA: TGCAGCGGCCAGACAGGGGGCTATGGCTACACCTTC.

The J gene is TRBJ1-3, the V gene TRBV7-6, with a tentative D call TRBD1 (6 bases). Germline CDR1 reads SGHVS; CDR2 reads FNYEAQ. Deletions cut 4 bases from V and 0 bases from J, with 28 bases between. The CDR3 sequence is 21 residues long. In DNA form, the CDR3 reads TGTGCCAGCAGCTCCCATTGGGGAGTCGGGACACCTTCCAGCTCTGGAAACACCATATATTTT. Its protein is CASSSHWGVGTPSSSGNTIYF. Full variable domain (remainder filled in from reference TRBV7-6 and TRBJ1-3): GAGVSQSPRYKVTKRGQDVALRCDPISGHVSLYWYRQALGQGPEFLTYFNYEAQQDKSGLPNDRFSAERPEGSISTLTIQRTEQRDSAMYRCASSSHWGVGTPSSSGNTIYFGEGSWLTVV.

This clonotype was observed many times. At one end the junction does not follow the germline gene, possibly because of a read error. The chain is built from TRBV5-1 and TRBJ1-2; D unclear. Germline CDR1 is SGHRS and CDR2 is YFSETQ. The CDR3 consists of 11 residues. The chain's CDR3 is CASSLEGGYTF. DNA for the CDR3: TGTGCCAGCAGCTTAGAGGGTGGCTACACCTTC.

This clonotype was found many times. The chain combines TRBV6-6 with TRBJ1-2; D is unclear. The V end lost 2 bases, the J end lost 2 bases, and 6 bases lay between the germline ends. This CDR3 spans 13 amino acids. Germline assignment: CDR1 MNHNY and CDR2 SVGAGI (reference sequence). CDR3 DNA sequence: TGTGCCAGCAGTTACAACAGCAACTATGGCTACACCTTC. This sequence encodes CASSYNSNYGYTF.

This clonotype was picked up one time. The V and J genes are TRBV18 and TRBJ2-5, with D possibly TRBD1 on 6 matching bases. V was pared by 3 bases and J by 5 bases, with 16 bases between. The CDR3 length is 15 residues. Germline V gives CDR1 KGHSH, CDR2 LQKENI. The CDR3 DNA sequence: TGTGCCAGCTCACCTACAAGGACAGCAATGGAGACCCAGTACTTC. This gives the protein CASSPTRTAMETQYF.

This clonotype was counted a few times. The chain uses TRBV12-3 or TRBV12-4 and TRBJ1-5; TRBD1 matches 9 bases. The junction had 5 bases not matched to a gene; V was cut back by 6 bases and J by 5 bases. The CDR3 consists of 14 residues. CDR3 in amino acids: CASRPGQGYQPQHF. CDR3 DNA: TGTGCCAGCAGACCGGGACAGGGATATCAGCCCCAGCATTTT.

The chain joins TRBV6-1 to TRBJ1-6; no clear D. Deletions cut 6 bases from V and 4 bases from J, with 4 bases between. The CDR3 totals 12 residues. Germline V gene lookup returns CDR1 MNHNS and CDR2 SASEGT. The DNA for the CDR3 is TGTGCCAGCAGGGAATATAATTCACCCCTCCACTTT. Translating gives CASREYNSPLHF.

The chain employs TRBV20-1 and TRBJ1-1; no clear D. The V end was cut by 7 bases, the J end by 3 bases, with 15 bases between. The germline gives CDR1 DFQATT, CDR2 SNEGSKA (reference sequence). The CDR3 sequence is 13 residues long. The CDR3 region is CSGKTEVDTEAFF. The CDR3 DNA sequence: TGCAGTGGCAAGACGGAGGTTGACACTGAAGCTTTCTTT.

The genes are TRBV11-1 and TRBJ1-5, with 8 bases matching TRBD1. CDR1 is SGHAT, CDR2 FQDESV, per germline (reference sequence). This CDR3 has 15 residues. Trimming at V came to 5 bases and at J to 8 bases, leaving 11 bases not matched to a gene. The CDR3 coding sequence is TGTGCCAGCAGCGACTTGACAGGGGAGGGGAAGCCCCAGCATTTT. This translates into CASSDLTGEGKPQHF.

The chain joins TRBV29-1 to TRBJ1-1; 7 positions match TRBD1. The junction had 10 bases not matched to a gene; V was cut back by 8 bases and J by 4 bases. CDR1 is SQVTM, CDR2 ANQGSEA, per germline. The CDR3 runs 13 residues. Here the CDR3 reads CSQDRVWGTEAFF. The DNA for the CDR3 is TGCAGCCAAGACAGGGTGTGGGGCACTGAAGCTTTCTTT.

This clonotype was found a few times. A junction end diverges from the germline sequence, so it may reflect a read error. The rearrangement joins TRBV10-3 to TRBJ1-5; tentative D call: TRBD1 (5 bases). Germline values: CDR1 ENHRY, CDR2 SYGVKD. This CDR3 spans 16 amino acids. The CDR3 loop reads CASSEMGQHSNQPQHF. CDR3 sequence (DNA): TGTGCCAGCAGTGAAATGGGGCAGCATAGCAATCAGCCCCAGCATTTT.

CDR3 coding DNA: TGCGCCAGCAGCCAAGTAGGCGGGGACACCGGGGAGCTGTTTTTT. Its translation: CASSQVGGDTGELFF. V gene TRBV5-1 combines with J gene TRBJ2-2; D is perhaps TRBD2 (6 bases). Trimming took off 4 bases at V and 3 bases at J, with 13 bases between the two ends. Germline assignment: CDR1 SGHRS and CDR2 YFSETQ. This CDR3 spans 15 amino acids.

The rearrangement links TRBV7-8 to TRBJ2-7, with 7 bases identical to TRBD2. Losses at the gene ends were 5 bases for V and 4 bases for J; bases not matched to a gene: 8. The CDR3 runs to 14 residues. Germline-derived CDR1 and CDR2 are SGHVS and FQNEAQ. The CDR3 DNA follows: TGTGCCAGCAGCCGACCGGGACTACAATACGAGCAGTACTTC. It codes for CASSRPGLQYEQYF. Full variable domain (missing parts from reference TRBV7-8 and TRBJ2-7): GAGVSQSPRYKVAKRGQDVALRCDPISGHVSLFWYQQALGQGPEFLTYFQNEAQLDKSGLPSDRFFAERPEGSVSTLKIQRTQQEDSAVYLCASSRPGLQYEQYFGPGTRLTVT.

This clonotype was seen many times. CDR3 protein: CATTSGTGELFF. CDR3 DNA sequence: TGTGCCACCACCTCTGGCACCGGGGAGCTGTTTTTT. The genes are TRBV24-1 and TRBJ2-2, with D hard to call. There are 12 residues in the CDR3. The V gene lost 8 bases and the J gene lost 4 bases, with 7 bases spanning the gap. Germline loops: CDR1 KGHDR, CDR2 SFDVKD.

To note about this clonotype: A much more abundant neighbour one base away suggests this may be a read error. V usage is TRBV15 and J usage is TRBJ1-5; the match to TRBD1 covers 7 bases. Germline V gene lookup returns CDR1 LNHNV and CDR2 YYDKDF (reference sequence). The CDR3 runs to 15 residues. With 2 bases clipped from V and 7 bases from J, the junction kept 8 bases outside the gene matches. In DNA, the CDR3 is TGTGCCACCAGCAGACTCGGGACAGACAAGCAGCCCCAGCATTTT. Translated, it gives CATSRLGTDKQPQHF.

V usage is TRBV2 and J usage is TRBJ1-4; 9 positions agree with TRBD1. CDR3 length equals 17 residues. The V gene end was trimmed by 4 bases and the J gene end by 5 bases; junction bases not matched to a gene: 11. CDR1 and CDR2 from the germline V gene are SNHLY and FYNNEI. CDR3 amino acids: CASSVVTGGDYNEKLFF. DNA of the CDR3: TGTGCCAGCAGTGTCGTAACAGGGGGCGATTACAATGAAAAACTGTTTTTT.

The table lists this clonotype with a few counts. V and J are TRBV6-2 or TRBV6-3 and TRBJ1-2; no clear D gene. The CDR3 spans 14 residues. Germline assignment: CDR1 MNHEY and CDR2 SVGEGT. With 4 bases removed from V and 8 bases from J, the gap between germline ends came to 17 bases. CDR3 in amino acids: CASSLSKGRSGYTF. CDR3 DNA: TGTGCCAGCAGTTTATCAAAGGGAAGGAGCGGCTACACCTTC.

This clonotype was counted many times. The chain is built from TRBV7-2 and TRBJ2-5; the D is unclear. Trimming left V 4 bases short and J 5 bases short, with 17 bases between. The germline V gene has CDR1 SGHTA and CDR2 FQGNSA. The CDR3 sequence is 15 residues long. DNA of the CDR3: TGTGCCAGCAGCTCCCTAGGTCTTCGAGAGGAGACCCAGTACTTC. Translated: CASSSLGLREETQYF.

This chain uses TRBV2 with TRBJ2-5; 7 bases map to TRBD1. Germline lookup yields CDR1 SNHLY and CDR2 FYNNEI. CDR3 length: 14 residues. V was pared by 7 bases and J by 5 bases, with 10 bases of the junction left unmatched. CDR3 region: CASKEDRVLETQYF. CDR3 coding DNA: TGTGCCAGCAAGGAAGACAGGGTACTTGAGACCCAGTACTTC.

In this sample, this clonotype turned up many times. V gene TRBV24-1 combines with J gene TRBJ1-2; D call uncertain. The CDR3 loop spans 15 amino acids. Per the germline V gene, CDR1 is KGHDR and CDR2 is SFDVKD. The V end lost 8 bases, the J end lost 4 bases, and 19 bases lay between the germline ends. The CDR3 protein is CATTPPAADVYGYTF. In DNA, the CDR3 is TGTGCCACCACCCCCCCCGCGGCGGATGTCTATGGCTACACCTTC.

V and J are TRBV24-1 and TRBJ1-5; 8 bases fit TRBD1. Germline CDR1 KGHDR, CDR2 SFDVKD. The CDR3 is 14 amino acids. CDR3 nucleotide sequence: TGTGCTAGCGGACAGGGAGGGAACAATCAGCCCCAGCATTTT. It yields the protein CASGQGGNNQPQHF.

The CDR3 DNA follows: TGTGCCACCAGTGAACCAAGCGGGAGGATCGAGAGGGAGACCCAGTACTTC. It yields the protein CATSEPSGRIERETQYF. The gene calls are TRBV24-1 and TRBJ2-5, with TRBD2 matching 9 bases. The CDR3 spans 17 residues. Trimming cost V 4 bases and J 5 bases; bases outside gene matches: 13. The germline V gene has CDR1 KGHDR and CDR2 SFDVKD.